This TCR beta chain was sequenced for a study of OX40 agonist ivuxolimab in advanced cancers. Study-wide background: The patients got ivuxolimab, which is an agonistic anti-OX40 (CD134) antibody.

V was clipped by 0 bases and J by 9 bases, with 21 bases between them. Germline assignment: CDR1 MRHNA and CDR2 SNTAGT. This CDR3 spans 17 amino acids. Assay used: immunoSEQ multiplex PCR; TCRdb lists only in-frame clones, some missing. The table lists about 80,000 clones, approximately 85% of them singletons, with roughly 5.5% in the top ten. Remarks on this clone: Its antigen is currently unknown.

Study-level results: With doses of 0.1 to 3.0 mg/kg, CD4+ and CD8+ blood T cells had undergone clonal expansion by week 6.

The sample here was CD4+ or CD8+ T cells sorted from blood, taken in a trial of the OX40 agonist ivuxolimab. The sequence was collected from an adult with an advanced solid tumor such as melanoma, head and neck, liver or kidney cancer. The rearrangement joins TRBV6-4 to TRBJ2-1; D is possibly TRBD2 (6 bases). The chain's CDR3 is CASSDSKYDGRLGEQFF. For the CDR3, the DNA is TGTGCCAGCAGTGACTCGAAATATGATGGGAGGTTGGGTGAGCAGTTCTTC.